Here is one T cell receptor (beta chain) with its context. Its antigen is as yet unknown. Clones were read by immunoSEQ multiplex PCR, and TCRdb kept only the in-frame ones, dropping some. The sample shows some 390,000 clones, 88% of them seen only once. The data belong to a study of Ad26.COV2.S vaccination and SARS-CoV-2 variants. Germline CDR1 is SQVTM and CDR2 is ANQGSEA. V dropped 3 bases and J dropped 6; count of bases not matched to a gene: 4. CDR3 size: 12 residues. Findings and limits, study-wide: Placebo and vaccine recipients had non-spike TCR breadth that was similar.

This sample's treatment: roughly 18 received Ad26.COV2.S at low or high dose, single or two shots; about 5 received placebo; per-sample allocation not given. Material that was analyzed had been drawn on day 63 after the first vaccine or placebo injection. This person who donated was an adult of 18-55 years in Boston. The origin of this receptor is a person aged 18-60 years who received the Ad26.COV2.S COVID-19 vaccine or a placebo. The material sequenced was peripheral blood, taken in a trial of Ad26.COV2.S vaccine versus placebo. The chain recombines TRBV29-1 with TRBJ1-2; 7 nucleotides align to TRBD1. CDR3 nucleotide sequence: TGCAGCGTTGATTTGACAGGGAATGGCTACACCTTC. Protein sequence: CSVDLTGNGYTF.